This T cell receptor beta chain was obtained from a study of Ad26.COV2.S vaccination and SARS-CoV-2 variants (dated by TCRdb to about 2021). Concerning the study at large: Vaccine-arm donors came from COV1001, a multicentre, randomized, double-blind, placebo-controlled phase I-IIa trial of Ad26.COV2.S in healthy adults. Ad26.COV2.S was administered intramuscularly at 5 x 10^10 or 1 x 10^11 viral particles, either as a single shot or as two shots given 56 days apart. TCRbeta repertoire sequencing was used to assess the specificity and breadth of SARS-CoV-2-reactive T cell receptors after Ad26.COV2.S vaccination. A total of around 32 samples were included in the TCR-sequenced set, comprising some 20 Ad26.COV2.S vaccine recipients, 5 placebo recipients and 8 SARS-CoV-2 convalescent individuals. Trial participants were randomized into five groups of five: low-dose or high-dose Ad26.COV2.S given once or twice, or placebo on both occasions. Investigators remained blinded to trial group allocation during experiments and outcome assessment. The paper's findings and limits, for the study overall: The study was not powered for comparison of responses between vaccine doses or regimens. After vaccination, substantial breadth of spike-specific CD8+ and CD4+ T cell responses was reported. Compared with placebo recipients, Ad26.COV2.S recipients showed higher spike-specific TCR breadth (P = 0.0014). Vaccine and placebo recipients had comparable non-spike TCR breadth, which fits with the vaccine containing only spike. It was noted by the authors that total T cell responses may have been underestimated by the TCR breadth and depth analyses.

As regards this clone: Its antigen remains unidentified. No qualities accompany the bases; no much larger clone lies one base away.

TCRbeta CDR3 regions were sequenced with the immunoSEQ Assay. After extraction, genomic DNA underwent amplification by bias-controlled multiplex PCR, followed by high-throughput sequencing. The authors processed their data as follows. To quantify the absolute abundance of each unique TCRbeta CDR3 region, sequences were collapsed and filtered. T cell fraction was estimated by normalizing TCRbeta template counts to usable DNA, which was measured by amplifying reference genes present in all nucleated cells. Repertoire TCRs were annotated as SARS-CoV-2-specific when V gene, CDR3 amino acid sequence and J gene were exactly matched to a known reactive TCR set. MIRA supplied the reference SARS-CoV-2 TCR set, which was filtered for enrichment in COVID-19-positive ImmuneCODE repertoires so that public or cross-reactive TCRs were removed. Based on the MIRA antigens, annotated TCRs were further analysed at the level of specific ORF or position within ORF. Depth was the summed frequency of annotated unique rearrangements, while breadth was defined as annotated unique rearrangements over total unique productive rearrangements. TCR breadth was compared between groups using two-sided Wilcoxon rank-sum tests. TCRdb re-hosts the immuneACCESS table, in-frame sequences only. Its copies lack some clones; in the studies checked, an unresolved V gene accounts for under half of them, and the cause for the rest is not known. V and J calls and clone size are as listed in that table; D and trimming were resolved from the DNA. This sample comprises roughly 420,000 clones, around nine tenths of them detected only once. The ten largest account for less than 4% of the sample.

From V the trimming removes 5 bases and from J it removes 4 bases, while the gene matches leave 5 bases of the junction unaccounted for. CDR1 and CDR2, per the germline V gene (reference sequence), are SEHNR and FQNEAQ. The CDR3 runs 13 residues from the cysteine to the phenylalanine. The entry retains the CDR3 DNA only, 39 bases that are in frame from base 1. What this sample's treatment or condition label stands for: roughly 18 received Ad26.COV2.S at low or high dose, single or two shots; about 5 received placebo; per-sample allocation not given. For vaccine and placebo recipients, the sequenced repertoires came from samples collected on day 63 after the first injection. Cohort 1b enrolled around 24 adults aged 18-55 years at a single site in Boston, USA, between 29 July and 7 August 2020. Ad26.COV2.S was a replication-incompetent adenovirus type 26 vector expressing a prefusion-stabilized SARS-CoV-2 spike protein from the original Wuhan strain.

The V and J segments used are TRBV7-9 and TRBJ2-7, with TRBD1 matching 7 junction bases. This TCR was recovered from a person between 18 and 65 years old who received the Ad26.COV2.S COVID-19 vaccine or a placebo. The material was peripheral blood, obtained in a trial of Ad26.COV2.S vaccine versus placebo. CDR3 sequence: CASSPGTEYEQYF. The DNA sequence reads TGTGCCAGCAGCCCCGGGACAGAATACGAGCAGTACTTC. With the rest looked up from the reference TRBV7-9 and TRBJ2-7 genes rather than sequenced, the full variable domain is DTGVSQNPRHKITKRGQNVTFRCDPISEHNRLYWYRQTLGQGPEFLTYFQNEAQLEKSRLLSDRFSAERPKGSFSTLEIQRTEQGDSAMYLCASSPGTEYEQYFGPGTRLTVT.